These T cell receptor beta chains were read from a single sample in a study of graft-versus-host responses after intestinal transplantation. The protocol was immunoSEQ multiplex PCR, while the TCRdb copy is restricted to in-frame clones and leaves out a portion. Of more than 65,000 clones listed, about 90% were seen once; the top ten hold roughly 0.4%. What these receptors recognize is not known. The specimen comprised unstimulated CD8+ T cells sorted from spleen or lymph node cells, sampled before transplant. The receptor set was obtained from a human donor who was the organ donor for an intestinal transplant. Each CDR3 is given with its conserved first and last residue. A D gene is named only where the DNA matches it firmly. The size of a clone is reported for some rows only, either as once, few or many, or as a class for expanded clones.

v_call	j_call	clone_size	d_call	cdr3_nt	cdr3_aa
TRBV7-2	TRBJ2-3	.	TRBD1	TGTGCCAGCAGCCTGGGACAGGGGCAGGGTACGCAGTATTTT	CASSLGQGQGTQYF
TRBV7-2	TRBJ2-3	.	TRBD2	TGTGCCAGCAGCTTACTCGGACCACTAGCGCCCACAGATACGCAGTATTTT	CASSLLGPLAPTDTQYF
TRBV5-4	TRBJ2-7	once	TRBD1	TGTGCCAGCAGAGGACAGGGGGGCGAGCAGTACTTC	CASRGQGGEQYF
TRBV6-1	TRBJ2-1	.	TRBD2	TGTGCCAGCAGTGGGGGACTAGCGAGTACCTATGAGCAGTTCTTC	CASSGGLASTYEQFF
TRBV6-1	TRBJ2-7	.	.	TGTGCCAGCAGTGAAGTCCTTACAGGCGAGCAGTACTTC	CASSEVLTGEQYF
TRBV7-3	TRBJ2-1	.	TRBD1	TGTGCCAGCAGCCCGGGACAGGGTTTTTCCTACAATGAGCAGTTCTTC	CASSPGQGFSYNEQFF
TRBV10-3	TRBJ2-5	.	.	TGTGCCATCAGTGAGTCCCAGGGAGAGACCCAGTACTTC	CAISESQGETQYF
TRBV4-1	TRBJ1-5	.	.	TGCGCCAGCAGCCATTTCCACCGGGGGTTCTATCAGCCCCAGCATTTT	CASSHFHRGFYQPQHF
TRBV25-1	TRBJ1-6	once	TRBD1	TGTGCCAGCTCCGCGACAGGGAATGTTTCACCCCTCCACTTT	CASSATGNVSPLHF
TRBV4-3	TRBJ2-1	.	TRBD2	TGCGCCAGCAGCCAGAAGCGGGGGGGCCTATACAATGAGCAGTTCTTC	CASSQKRGGLYNEQFF
TRBV4-2	TRBJ2-3	.	TRBD2	TGTGCCAGCAGCCAAGAGGGACTAGCCGAGGTTGCAGATACGCAGTATTTT	CASSQEGLAEVADTQYF
TRBV7-9	TRBJ2-7	.	TRBD1	TGTGCCAGCAGCGTGACAGGGGACGTCTACGAGCAGTACTTC	CASSVTGDVYEQYF
TRBV27	TRBJ1-5	.	.	TGTGCCAGCGCTCCAGGACATGGCAATCAGCCCCAGCATTTT	CASAPGHGNQPQHF
TRBV2	TRBJ1-1	.	.	TGTGCCAGCAGTGAAGCCGACATTATGAACACTGAAGCTTTCTTT	CASSEADIMNTEAFF
TRBV5-8	TRBJ2-6	.	.	TGTGCCAGCAGCTTAGGGGTTGGGGCCAACGTCCTGACTTTC	CASSLGVGANVLTF
TRBV4-1	TRBJ1-1	once	TRBD1	TGCGCCAGCAGCCAACCGGGACAGAAACTTATCCGTTTT	CASSQPGQKLIRF
TRBV28	TRBJ1-2	.	TRBD1	TGTGCCAGCAGTAACAGGGGGCCGAATGGCTACACCTTC	CASSNRGPNGYTF
TRBV6-6	TRBJ2-7	.	TRBD1	TGTGCCAGCAGTTACTCGACAGGGGGCTCCTACGAGCAGTACTTC	CASSYSTGGSYEQYF
TRBV7-2	TRBJ2-3	once	.	TGTGCCAGCAGCTTAGTGGGAGGCGGGGCTAGCACAGATACGCAGTATTTT	CASSLVGGGASTDTQYF
TRBV27	TRBJ1-2	.	.	TGTGCCAGCAAGTTCGTGAGTGACCAGGGGCCCCACTATGGCTACACCTTC	CASKFVSDQGPHYGYTF
TRBV27	TRBJ2-1	once	.	TGTGCCAGCAGCTCTCTCGGGGGCTACAATGAGCAGTTCTTC	CASSSLGGYNEQFF
TRBV10-3	TRBJ2-7	.	TRBD1	TGTGCCATCAGTGAAGAACAGGGGGCTTACGAGCAGTACTTC	CAISEEQGAYEQYF
TRBV4-3	TRBJ2-5	.	.	TGCGCCAGCAGCCAAGATTCCCAGGGGCGGGAGACCCAGTACTTC	CASSQDSQGRETQYF
TRBV6-1	TRBJ2-6	.	.	TGTGCCAGCAGGCCCAGGTCTGGGGCCAACGTCCTGACTTTC	CASRPRSGANVLTF
TRBV5-5	TRBJ1-1	.	.	TGTGCCAGCAGCTTGGCATGGGGGGGACGTGTAGGCACTGAAGCTTTCTTT	CASSLAWGGRVGTEAFF
TRBV7-9	TRBJ2-2	.	.	TGTGCCAGCAGCGCCCCGGGACTCAAAACGGACACCGGGGAGCTGTTTTTT	CASSAPGLKTDTGELFF
TRBV4-3	TRBJ1-1	once	TRBD1	TGCGCCAGCAGCCCCGGACAGGGAATGGCAACTGAAGCTTTCTTT	CASSPGQGMATEAFF
TRBV6-5	TRBJ2-7	.	TRBD1	TGTGCCAGCAACCCCGGTGGGGACAGGGGCTACGAGCAGTACTTC	CASNPGGDRGYEQYF
TRBV4-3	TRBJ2-3	.	.	TGCGCCAGCAGCCATTCTAGCGCTACAGATACGCAGTATTTT	CASSHSSATDTQYF
TRBV5-6	TRBJ1-5	.	.	TGTGCCAGCAGCTTGGGGAGGCAGGGGTTGAAGCCCCAGCATTTT	CASSLGRQGLKPQHF
TRBV9	TRBJ1-2	.	.	TGTGCCAGCAGCTCCGCCGGGGGCTATGGCTACACCTTC	CASSSAGGYGYTF
TRBV4-3	TRBJ2-7	.	.	TGCGCCAGCAGCCAAGATCTTGCCGGTAACTACGAGCAGTACTTC	CASSQDLAGNYEQYF
TRBV7-3	TRBJ2-1	.	TRBD2	TGTGCCAGCCGACTAGCAGATAGCGATGAGCAGTTCTTC	CASRLADSDEQFF
TRBV7-2	TRBJ1-4	.	.	TGTGCCAGCAAGGAGGTAGGTGAAAAACTGTTTTTT	CASKEVGEKLFF
TRBV5-6	TRBJ2-1	.	TRBD1	TGTGCCAGCAGCTTTGGGACAGGGATGCGGAATGAGCAGTTCTTC	CASSFGTGMRNEQFF
TRBV5-6	TRBJ2-7	.	TRBD1	TGTGCCAGCAGCTTGGGGGACAGCCCCGAGCAGTACTTC	CASSLGDSPEQYF
TRBV4-1	TRBJ2-1	.	.	TGCGCCAGCAGCCAAGAGTCAGTATCTTTCGACAATGAGCAGTTCTTC	CASSQESVSFDNEQFF
TRBV5-6	TRBJ2-5	.	TRBD2	TGTGCCAGCAGCTTGGTGTCGGCGGGGGAACAAGAGACCCAGTACTTC	CASSLVSAGEQETQYF
TRBV7-6	TRBJ2-7	.	.	TGTGCCAGCAGCTTAGTGAGTCAAGACGAGCAGTACTTC	CASSLVSQDEQYF
TRBV4-3	TRBJ1-2	.	.	TGCGCCAGCAGCCAAGGTCCACAGCTGAGCTATGGCTACACCTTC	CASSQGPQLSYGYTF
TRBV7-9	TRBJ2-2	.	TRBD2	TGTGCCAGCAGCTTAGCGCGGGAGAGGATAGCCCGGACCCCCGGGGAGCTGTTTTTT	CASSLARERIARTPGELFF
TRBV6-4	TRBJ2-1	.	TRBD2	TGTGCCAGCAGTGTTCTCTTGGGACTAGGGTACAATGAGCAGTTCTTC	CASSVLLGLGYNEQFF
TRBV27	TRBJ2-7	.	.	TGTGCCAGCCAGAAAAAGGGGCTCCCGGCCTACGAGCAGTACTTC	CASQKKGLPAYEQYF
TRBV5-1	TRBJ1-4	.	.	TGCGCCAGCAGCTTGGGAGAAGAAAAACTGTTTTTT	CASSLGEEKLFF
TRBV30	TRBJ2-3	.	TRBD2	TGTGCCCTGGCGGGGGATGCAGATACGCAGTATTTT	CALAGDADTQYF
TRBV4-1	TRBJ1-1	once	.	TGCGCCAGCAGCCAACCCACAGGGACCACTGAAGCTTTCTTT	CASSQPTGTTEAFF
TRBV9	TRBJ2-7	.	.	TGTGCCAGCAGCTCACCCGGGACAAACGACGAGCAGTACTTC	CASSSPGTNDEQYF
TRBV4-3	TRBJ1-1	.	.	TGCGCCAGCAGCCAAGAAGGCAGGACTGAAGCTTTCTTT	CASSQEGRTEAFF
TRBV19	TRBJ2-7	few	.	TGTGCCAGTAGTTGGGCTAGCGAGGGCTACGAGCAGTACTTC	CASSWASEGYEQYF
TRBV9	TRBJ2-1	.	TRBD2	TGTGCCAGCAGCGTAGTGGGAGCGGGGTGGTACAATGAGCAGTTCTTC	CASSVVGAGWYNEQFF
TRBV7-9	TRBJ2-3	.	.	TGTGCCAGCCTTGGAGGCGCGGGCCCCACAGATACGCAGTATTTT	CASLGGAGPTDTQYF
TRBV6-4	TRBJ1-2	.	.	TGTGCCAGCAACAAGACACCCGATAACTATGGCTACACCTTC	CASNKTPDNYGYTF
TRBV18	TRBJ1-5	.	.	TGTGCCAGCTCACCGCAGGGTTTCATCGGTCAGCCCCAGCATTTT	CASSPQGFIGQPQHF
TRBV28	TRBJ2-3	.	TRBD2	TGTGCCAGCAGTTTGTCACTAGCGGGGGCCGGCTGGGCAGATACGCAGTATTTT	CASSLSLAGAGWADTQYF